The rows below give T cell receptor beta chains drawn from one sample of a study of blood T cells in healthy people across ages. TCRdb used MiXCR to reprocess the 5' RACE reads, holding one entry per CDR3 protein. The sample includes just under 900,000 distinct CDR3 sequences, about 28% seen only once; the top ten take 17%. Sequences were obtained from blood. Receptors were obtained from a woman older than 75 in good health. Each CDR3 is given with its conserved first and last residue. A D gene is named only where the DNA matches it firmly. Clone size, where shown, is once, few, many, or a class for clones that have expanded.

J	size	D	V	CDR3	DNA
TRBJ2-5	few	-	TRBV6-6	CASSGAFGTQYF	TGTGCCAGCAGTGGCGCCTTTGGGACCCAGTACTTC
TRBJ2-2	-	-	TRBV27	CASIPYPGPNTGELFF	TGTGCCAGCATCCCCTACCCAGGACCCAACACCGGGGAGCTGTTTTTT
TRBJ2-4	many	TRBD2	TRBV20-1	CSARSGGAMVYNIQYF	TGCAGTGCTAGAAGCGGGGGGGCCATGGTTTATAACATTCAGTACTTC
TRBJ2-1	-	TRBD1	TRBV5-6	CASSLSGTGPQETQFF	TGTGCCAGCAGCTTGTCCGGGACAGGGCCCCAAGAGACCCAGTTCTTC
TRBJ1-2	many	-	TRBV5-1	CASSLAGRGGYTF	TGCGCCAGCAGCTTGGCCGGGAGGGGAGGCTACACCTTC
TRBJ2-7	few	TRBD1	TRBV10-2	CATGQRSYEQYF	TGCGCCACGGGACAGAGAAGCTACGAGCAGTACTTC
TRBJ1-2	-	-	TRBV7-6	CASSLAGAAPYGYTF	TGTGCCAGCAGCTTAGCCGGGGCAGCTCCCTATGGCTACACCTTC
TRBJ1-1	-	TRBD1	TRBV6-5	CASSSQGAGHTEAFF	TGTGCCAGCAGTTCACAGGGGGCAGGGCACACTGAAGCTTTCTTT
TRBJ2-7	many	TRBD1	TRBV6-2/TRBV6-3	CASKGQGGYEQYF	TGTGCCAGCAAGGGACAGGGTGGCTACGAGCAGTACTTC
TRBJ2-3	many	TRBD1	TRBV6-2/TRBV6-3	CASSYPRTGGMTTRHTDTQYF	TGTGCCAGCAGTTACCCCCGAACAGGGGGCATGACCACCAGGCACACAGATACGCAGTATTTT
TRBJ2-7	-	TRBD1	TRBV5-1	CASSWDRGGYEQYF	TGCGCCAGCAGCTGGGACAGGGGGGGCTACGAGCAGTACTTC
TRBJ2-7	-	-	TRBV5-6	CASSLSSKLGEQYF	TGTGCCAGCAGCTTGTCATCTAAGCTTGGGGAGCAGTACTTC
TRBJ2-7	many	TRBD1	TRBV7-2	CASSNRGGQTYEQYF	TGTGCCAGCAGTAATAGAGGGGGACAGACCTACGAGCAGTACTTC
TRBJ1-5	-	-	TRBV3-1	CASSQGQNGNQPQHF	TGTGCCAGCAGCCAAGGGCAGAACGGGAATCAGCCCCAGCATTTT
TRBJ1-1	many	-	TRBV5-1	CASTTGGGEGNTEAFF	TGCGCCAGCACCACTGGAGGGGGTGAAGGGAACACTGAAGCTTTCTTT
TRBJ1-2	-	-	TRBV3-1	CASSPLEGNYDYTF	TGTGCCAGCAGCCCCCTGGAAGGGAACTATGACTACACCTTC
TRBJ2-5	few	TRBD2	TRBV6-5	CASSYNYQSAGGFDNEQYF	TGTGCCAGCAGTTACAATTATCAGTCAGCCGGGGGGTTCGACAATGAGCAGTACTTC
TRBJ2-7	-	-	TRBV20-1	CSVTPSGLYEQYF	TGCAGTGTTACCCCCAGCGGACTCTACGAGCAGTACTTC
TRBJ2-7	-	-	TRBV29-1	CSVHSAPRDNEQYF	TGCAGCGTCCACAGCGCCCCCAGGGATAACGAGCAGTACTTC
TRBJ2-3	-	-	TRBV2	CASRDQGGTQYF	TGTGCCAGCAGAGACCAAGGGGGTACGCAGTATTTT
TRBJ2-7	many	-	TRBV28	CASRLRMFVEQYF	TGTGCCAGCAGGCTGAGAATGTTTGTCGAGCAGTACTTC
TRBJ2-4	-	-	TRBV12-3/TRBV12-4	CANSFRRGGKNIQYF	TGTGCCAACAGTTTCAGGAGGGGGGGAAAAAACATTCAGTACTTC
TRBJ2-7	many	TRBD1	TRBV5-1	CASSPDRGHEQYF	TGCGCCAGCAGCCCGGACAGGGGACACGAGCAGTACTTC
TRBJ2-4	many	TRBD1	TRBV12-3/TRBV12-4	CASRTTGGTSNIQYF	TGTGCCAGCAGAACAACAGGGGGCACGTCAAACATTCAGTACTTC
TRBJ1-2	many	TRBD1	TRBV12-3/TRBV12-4	CASHYTGQGIYGYTF	TGTGCCAGCCACTACACAGGACAGGGGATTTATGGCTACACCTTC
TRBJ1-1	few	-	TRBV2	CASSGAGRRNTEAFF	TGTGCCAGCAGTGGGGCTGGACGGAGGAACACTGAAGCTTTCTTT
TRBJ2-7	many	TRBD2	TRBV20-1	CSAGGSGGYSYEQYF	TGCAGTGCTGGGGGTAGCGGGGGATACTCCTACGAGCAGTACTTC
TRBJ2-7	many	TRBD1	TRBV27	CASSRVGNQGASSYEQYF	TGTGCCAGCAGTAGAGTGGGTAATCAGGGGGCGTCCTCCTACGAGCAGTACTTC
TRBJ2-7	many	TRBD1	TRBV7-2	CASSVKQGVISYEQYF	TGTGCCAGCAGCGTTAAACAGGGGGTGATATCCTACGAGCAGTACTTC
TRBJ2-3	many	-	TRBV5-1	CASSFIGGNTDTQYF	TGCGCCAGCAGCTTCATCGGGGGAAACACAGATACGCAGTATTTT
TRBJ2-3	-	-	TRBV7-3	CASSPTAAGSSTDTQYF	TGTGCCAGCAGCCCCACCGCGGCGGGGTCGAGCACAGATACGCAGTATTTT
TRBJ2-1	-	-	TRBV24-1	CATSDPPTHEQFF	TGTGCCACCAGTGACCCGCCCACACATGAGCAGTTCTTC
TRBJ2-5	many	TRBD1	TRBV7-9	CASSLALGQAETQYF	TGTGCCAGCAGCTTAGCGTTGGGACAGGCAGAGACCCAGTACTTC
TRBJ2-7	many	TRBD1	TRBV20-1	CSAPGQVEEQYF	TGCAGTGCCCCGGGACAGGTGGAGGAGCAGTACTTC
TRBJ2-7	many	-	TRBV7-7	CASHSAGQYF	TGTGCTAGCCATTCGGCGGGGCAGTACTTC
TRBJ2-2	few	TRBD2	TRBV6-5	CASSYSWRGAHTGELFF	TGTGCCAGCAGTTACTCGTGGCGGGGGGCACACACCGGGGAGCTGTTTTTT
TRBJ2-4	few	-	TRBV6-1	CASKGVGLAKNIQYF	TGTGCCAGCAAGGGGGTCGGACTAGCCAAAAACATTCAGTACTTC
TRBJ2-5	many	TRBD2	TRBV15	CATSPLSVTSGTQYF	TGTGCCACCAGCCCCCTCTCGGTGACTAGCGGGACCCAGTACTTC
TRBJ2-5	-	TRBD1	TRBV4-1	CASSQNTGGWETQYF	TGCGCCAGCAGCCAAAATACAGGGGGCTGGGAGACCCAGTACTTC
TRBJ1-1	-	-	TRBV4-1	CASSQEAYTEAFF	TGCGCCAGCAGCCAGGAGGCATACACTGAAGCTTTCTTT
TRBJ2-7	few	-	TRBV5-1	CASSCQMSSYEQYF	TGCGCCAGCAGCTGCCAGATGAGCTCCTACGAGCAGTACTTC
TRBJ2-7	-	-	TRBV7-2	CASTLQGQVAYEQYF	TGTGCCAGCACCTTACAAGGGCAGGTTGCTTACGAGCAGTACTTC
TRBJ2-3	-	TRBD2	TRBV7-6	CVSSPFSGGSDMQYF	TGTGTCAGCAGTCCATTCAGCGGGGGGAGCGATATGCAGTATTTT
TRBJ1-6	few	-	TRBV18	CASSPRFDSPLHF	TGTGCCAGCTCACCACGCTTCGATTCACCCCTCCACTTT
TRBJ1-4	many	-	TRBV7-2	CASEYRVGSEKLFF	TGTGCCAGCGAATACAGGGTGGGAAGTGAAAAACTGTTTTTT
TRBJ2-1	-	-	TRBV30	CAWSSTSGLNEQFF	TGTGCCTGGAGTAGCACGTCAGGTTTGAATGAGCAGTTCTTC
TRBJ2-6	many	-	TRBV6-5	CASAKRRGLGANVLTF	TGTGCCAGCGCCAAGAGGCGGGGGCTGGGGGCCAACGTCCTGACTTTC
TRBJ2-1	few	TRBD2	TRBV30	CAWSELAGAYNEQFF	TGTGCCTGGAGTGAACTAGCGGGGGCCTACAATGAGCAGTTCTTC
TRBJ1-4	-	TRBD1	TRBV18	CASSPLGQGLGNLVFF	TGTGCCAGCTCACCACTCGGACAGGGACTCGGTAATTTGGTGTTTTTT
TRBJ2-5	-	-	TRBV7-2	CASSLAETLQETQYF	TGTGCCAGCAGCTTAGCGGAGACTCTGCAAGAGACCCAGTACTTC
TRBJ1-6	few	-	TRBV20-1	CSARETGTYNSPLHF	TGCAGTGCTAGGGAAACAGGGACCTATAATTCACCCCTCCACTTT
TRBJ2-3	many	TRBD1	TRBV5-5	CASSWGRGQSTDTQYF	TGTGCCAGCAGCTGGGGTAGGGGGCAAAGCACAGATACGCAGTATTTT
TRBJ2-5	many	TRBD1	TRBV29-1	CSARQGGEKTQYF	TGCAGCGCCCGACAGGGTGGTGAGAAGACCCAGTACTTC
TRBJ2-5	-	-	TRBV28	CGSTTYPREQETQYF	TGTGGCAGCACCACCTATCCTCGAGAGCAAGAGACCCAGTACTTC
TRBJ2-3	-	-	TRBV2	CASSDPIDTQYF	TGTGCCAGCAGCGACCCGATTGATACGCAGTATTTT
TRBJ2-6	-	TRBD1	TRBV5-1	CTSSFGTGSSGANVLTF	TGCACCAGCAGCTTCGGGACAGGGAGTAGTGGGGCCAACGTCCTGACTTTC
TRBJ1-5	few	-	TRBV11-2	CASSLVAGISNQPQHF	TGTGCCAGCAGCCTAGTAGCGGGGATTAGCAATCAGCCCCAGCATTTT